The clone carrying this T cell receptor (beta chain) was counted between two and nine times. Through a sample-barcoded 5' primer and a J-beta primer mix, a second PCR was run for roughly 6 to 12 cycles. Via MiXCR, TCRdb re-called the 5' RACE reads, giving one row per CDR3 protein. The sample lists 1,300,000 or so distinct CDR3 sequences, almost 60% occurring once. The source of the sample is a study of blood T cells in healthy people across ages. V lost 0 bases and J lost 5, with 7 bases in between. This CDR3 has 13 amino acids. Germline V gene data show CDR1 as SGHRS and CDR2 as YFSETQ. Source material: blood. The chain links TRBV5-1 to TRBJ2-3, with a possible D match to TRBD1 (6 bases). This TCR derives from a man younger than 30 in good health. The CDR3 reads CASSLGTVDTQYF. As DNA, the CDR3 is TGCGCCAGCAGCTTGGGGACAGTAGATACGCAGTATTTT.